This TCR beta chain was observed in a study of T cell changes during pregnancy in multiple sclerosis. Method: immunoSEQ multiplex PCR; TCRdb's copy keeps in-frame clones and lacks some. The data show about 22,000 clones, about 89% seen once. The germline V gene encodes CDR1 SGHTA and CDR2 FQGNSA. This CDR3 has 16 residues. The V segment lost 3 bases and the J segment 2 bases; nucleotides outside the gene matches: 7. The TCR sequence derives from a female donor in good health, enrolled as a control in a pregnancy study. Source: CD4+ T cells from peripheral blood mononuclear cells, taken in the third trimester of pregnancy. The rearrangement joins TRBV7-2 to TRBJ2-3; 8 nucleotides agree with TRBD2. The CDR3 sequence is CASSLPGLGHTDTQYF. The CDR3 nucleotides are TGTGCCAGCAGCTTGCCGGGACTAGGGCACACAGATACGCAGTATTTT.